One sample yielded the 21 T cell receptor beta chains listed below, sequenced in a study of neoadjuvant anti-PD-1 for oral cavity cancer. The repertoire was sequenced with immunoSEQ multiplex PCR; TCRdb's copy has only in-frame clones and lacks some. The sample lists about 72,000 clones; around four fifths were seen once. Sequencing used PBMCs, obtained before nivolumab (anti-PD-1) treatment. The receptors shown here come from a person aged 35 to 85 with oral cavity squamous cell carcinoma.

J is TRBJ1-1 and V is TRBV19; D is possibly TRBD1 (5 bases). In germline, CDR1 is LNHDA, CDR2 SQIVND (reference sequence). The CDR3 loop spans 16 amino acids. V lost 5 bases and J 6 bases, leaving 22 bases between the germline ends. The CDR3 region is CASSESHRGWRSEAFF. CDR3 nucleotides: TGTGCCAGTAGTGAGTCACATAGGGGATGGCGGTCTGAAGCTTTCTTT.

CDR3 in DNA: TGTGCCAGCTCACTCGGGTTGTCGGATGGCTACACCTTC. Translated: CASSLGLSDGYTF. V is TRBV18 and J is TRBJ1-2; D not certain. The CDR3 extends over 13 amino acids. The V gene's germline CDR1 is KGHSH and CDR2 LQKENI. Trimming shortened V by 4 bases and J by 6 bases, and 12 bases separated the two germline ends. Based on the CDR3 plus reference TRBV18 and TRBJ1-2, the full variable domain is NAGVMQNPRHLVRRRGQEARLRCSPMKGHSHVYWYRQLPEEGLKFMVYLQKENIIDESGMPKERFSAEFPKEGPSILRIQQVVRGDSAAYFCASSLGLSDGYTFGSGTRLTVV.

This clone appeared a few times. This sequence joins TRBV30 and TRBJ1-2; 7 nucleotides match TRBD1. Per the germline V gene, CDR1 is GTSNPN and CDR2 is SVGIG (reference sequence). This CDR3 has 13 amino acids. V lost 0 bases, J lost 7 bases, and 5 bases stayed unmatched. The CDR3 DNA follows: TGTGCCTGGAGTGTTGAGGGGGCAAGTGGCTACACCTTC. It translates to CAWSVEGASGYTF. The whole variable domain, filled in from reference TRBV30 and TRBJ1-2, reads SQTIHQWPATLVQPVGSPLSLECTVEGTSNPNLYWYRQAAGRGLQLLFYSVGIGQISSEVPQNLSASRPQDRQFILSSKKLLLSDSGFYLCAWSVEGASGYTFGSGTRLTVV.

The chain links TRBV12-5 to TRBJ1-5, with TRBD1 matching over 7 bases. The length of the CDR3 is 12 residues. The germline V gene has CDR1 LGHNT and CDR2 FRNRAP. The V and J ends lost 6 bases and 9 bases, in that order; junction bases with no gene match: 5. As DNA, the CDR3 is TGTGCTAGTGGGACAGGGTTAGCGCCCCAGCATTTT. This translates into CASGTGLAPQHF.

This chain connects TRBV29-1 to TRBJ1-2; possible D gene TRBD1, 5 bases. Between the trimmed V and J ends, which lost 6 bases and 3 bases, there was a span of 14 bases. Germline CDR1 SQVTM, CDR2 ANQGSEA. The CDR3 has 13 residues. The CDR3 DNA follows: TGCAGCGTCGGCCGCGGGGGGGACTATGGCTACACCTTC. This translates into CSVGRGGDYGYTF.

This chain joins TRBV5-1 and TRBJ1-2; 8 bases fit TRBD1. Looked up from germline, CDR1 is SGHRS and CDR2 is YFSETQ. After removal of 0 bases from V and 6 bases from J, the junction contained 1 base not matched to a gene. CDR3 length: 13 amino acids. CDR3 residues: CASSLEQGDGYTF. The DNA of the CDR3 is TGCGCCAGCAGCTTGGAACAGGGGGATGGCTACACCTTC.

The gene calls are TRBV5-1 and TRBJ1-2; D gene unclear. Germline lookup yields CDR1 SGHRS and CDR2 YFSETQ. The CDR3 is 14 residues long. V was clipped by 0 bases and J by 5 bases, with 11 bases between them. CDR3 sequence reads: CASSLEWAEYGYTF. The DNA of the CDR3 is TGCGCCAGCAGCTTGGAGTGGGCTGAGTATGGCTACACCTTC. The full variable domain, rest sourced from reference TRBV5-1 and TRBJ1-2, is KAGVTQTPRYLIKTRGQQVTLSCSPISGHRSVSWYQQTPGQGLQFLFEYFSETQRNKGNFPGRFSGRQFSNSRSEMNVSTLELGDSALYLCASSLEWAEYGYTFGSGTRLTVV.

J is TRBJ1-2 and V is TRBV5-1; D ambiguous. Trimming took 0 bases from V and 8 from J, leaving 14 bases between them. The germline CDR1 and CDR2 sequences are SGHRS and YFSETQ. This CDR3 region has 14 residues. DNA of the CDR3: TGCGCCAGCAGCTTGGTGTTGTCAGATTCGGGCTACACCTTC. Encoded protein: CASSLVLSDSGYTF.

The chain is built from TRBV5-1 and TRBJ2-7; TRBD2 aligns across 7 bases. The CDR3 is 14 residues long. Germline V gives CDR1 SGHRS, CDR2 YFSETQ. Germline trimming cut 1 base from V and 5 bases from J; bases unmatched to any gene: 6. The CDR3 is CASSLSGGDHEQYF. CDR3 in DNA: TGCGCCAGCAGCTTGTCGGGAGGCGATCACGAGCAGTACTTC.

V gene TRBV9 combines with J gene TRBJ1-1; D is unclear. Trimming pared 3 bases from V and 4 bases from J, leaving 13 bases between. CDR3 length: 14 amino acids. In germline, CDR1 is SGDLS, CDR2 YYNGEE. The CDR3 spells CASSAGDLGTEAFF. The CDR3 nucleotides are TGTGCCAGCAGCGCTGGGGATCTAGGCACTGAAGCTTTCTTT.

The chain is built from TRBV29-1 and TRBJ2-7; 11 bases align to TRBD1. CDR1 is SQVTM, CDR2 ANQGSEA, per germline. There are 15 residues in the CDR3. V was pared by 2 bases and J by 3 bases, with 6 bases of the junction left unmatched. The CDR3 region is CSVEIPGQGGYEQYF. CDR3 sequence (DNA): TGCAGCGTTGAAATACCGGGACAGGGGGGCTACGAGCAGTACTTC.

This chain links TRBV2 with TRBJ1-2, with D uncertain. The CDR3 totals 12 residues. Germline CDR1 is SNHLY and CDR2 is FYNNEI. Trimming stripped 8 bases from V and 8 bases from J, with 15 bases between. CDR3 DNA sequence: TGTGCCAGCCAAAGGACGGAGAAAGGCTACACCTTC. This sequence encodes CASQRTEKGYTF.

The gene calls are TRBV14 and TRBJ2-7; 8 bases line up with TRBD1. The CDR3 covers 14 residues. The V gene's germline CDR1 is SGHDN and CDR2 FVKESK. The ends lost 3 bases at V and 4 bases at J; junction bases unmatched: 5. Here the CDR3 reads CASSQLDRGYEQYF. The DNA for the CDR3 is TGTGCCAGCAGCCAGCTCGACAGGGGTTACGAGCAGTACTTC.

The chain is built from TRBV7-6 and TRBJ2-5; 7 bases agree with TRBD1. Germline CDR1 is SGHVS and CDR2 is FNYEAQ. The CDR3 is 14 amino acids. J gave up 13 bases and V 0 bases, and 11 bases lay outside the gene matches. The chain's CDR3 is CASSLADRWTGAYF. In DNA form, the CDR3 reads TGTGCCAGCAGCTTAGCGGACAGGTGGACTGGAGCGTACTTC.

The chain recombines TRBV10-1 with TRBJ2-2, with 10 positions matching TRBD1. CDR1 is WNHNN, CDR2 SYGVQD, per germline (reference sequence). The CDR3 extends over 15 amino acids. J was trimmed by 2 bases and V by 5 bases; bases with no gene match: 2. The CDR3 region has the DNA TGCGCCAGCAGTCGGACAGGGGGAAACACCGGGGAGCTGTTTTTT. It yields the protein CASSRTGGNTGELFF.

The chain employs TRBV5-1 and TRBJ2-4; TRBD2 agrees at 9 bases. The germline gives CDR1 SGHRS, CDR2 YFSETQ. V lost 0 bases, J lost 6 bases, and 7 bases stayed unmatched. The CDR3 length is 16 residues. For the CDR3, the DNA is TGCGCCAGCAGCTTGGGTAGCGGGAGAGGTCCAAACATTCAGTACTTC. It yields the protein CASSLGSGRGPNIQYF.

The J gene is TRBJ1-1, the V gene TRBV11-3; no clear D. The CDR3 is 14 amino acids. The V end lost 5 bases, the J end lost 3 bases, and 13 bases lay between the germline ends. Germline CDR1 is SGHNT and CDR2 is YENEEA. The CDR3 loop reads CASSRGSVDTEAFF. The CDR3 bases are TGTGCCAGCAGCCGGGGTTCCGTGGACACTGAAGCTTTCTTT.

This clone was seen ten or more times. V gene TRBV27 combines with J gene TRBJ1-2, with D unclear. The CDR3 is 15 amino acids. In germline, CDR1 is MNHEY, CDR2 SMNVEV (reference sequence). V shed 5 bases and J shed 4 bases, with 17 bases lying between them. For the CDR3, the DNA is TGTGCCAGCAGTGCAAATACTCAGGTGGTCTATGGCTACACCTTC. It specifies CASSANTQVVYGYTF.

The chain carries TRBV29-1 and TRBJ1-2, with D possibly TRBD1 on 6 matching bases. The germline V gene has CDR1 SQVTM and CDR2 ANQGSEA. The ends were cut back, 1 base at V and 6 bases at J, with 18 bases in the middle. There are 15 residues in the CDR3. CDR3 amino acids: CSVEGGAFMTHGYTF. The CDR3, as DNA: TGCAGCGTTGAAGGGGGGGCGTTCATGACTCATGGCTACACCTTC.

V and J are TRBV30 and TRBJ1-3; D is ambiguous. The CDR3 is 11 amino acids. Germline CDR1 GTSNPN, CDR2 SVGIG (reference sequence). V shed 8 bases and J shed 4 bases, with 9 bases lying between them. CDR3 sequence reads: CARGLGNTIYF. The CDR3 region has the DNA TGTGCCCGGGGTCTGGGAAACACCATATATTTT.

V is TRBV6-5 and J is TRBJ2-7, with D perhaps matching TRBD2 (6 bases). Per the germline V gene, CDR1 is MNHEY and CDR2 is SVGAGI. Trimming cost V 4 bases and J 8 bases, with 18 bases left between them. This CDR3 is 14 amino acids long. In DNA form, the CDR3 reads TGTGCCAGCAGTTTTTCGGGACTGACGAATAAGCAGTACTTC. It is translated as CASSFSGLTNKQYF.